Presented here are 19 T cell receptor beta chains from one specimen sequenced in a study of PD-1 blockade in classical Hodgkin lymphoma. Sequencing was performed with immunoSEQ multiplex PCR; in TCRdb, only in-frame clones are kept and a portion is missing. The table records about 30,000 clones, roughly 80% of them present only once. Time point: cycle 4 day 1 (C4D1), after 6 weeks of nivolumab. There was relapse after autologous stem cell transplantation in every patient, and there was variation in brentuximab vedotin exposure. The study purified CD4+ T cells from thawed PBMCs using magnetic negative selection. Sequences were derived from CD4+ T cells from blood, sampled before the fourth cycle of nivolumab. These receptors were obtained from a human donor with classical Hodgkin lymphoma.

J is TRBJ1-1 and V is TRBV4-3, with D uncertain. The germline gives CDR1 LGHNA, CDR2 YSLEER. Trimming cost V 0 bases and J 1 base, with 18 bases left between them. The CDR3 covers 18 residues. CDR3 loop: CASSQDIPGTRGNTEAFF. CDR3 DNA: TGCGCCAGCAGCCAAGATATTCCGGGAACTCGGGGGAACACTGAAGCTTTCTTT.

The genes are TRBV14 and TRBJ1-5; 7 bases agree with TRBD1. CDR3 length: 13 residues. Germline lookup yields CDR1 SGHDN and CDR2 FVKESK. J was trimmed by 9 bases and V by 4 bases; bases with no gene match: 6. The CDR3 spells CASSRQGSSPQHF. The CDR3 bases are TGTGCCAGCAGCCGACAGGGAAGTTCGCCCCAGCATTTT.

The J gene is TRBJ1-1, the V gene TRBV10-1; no firm D call. The V gene's germline CDR1 is WNHNN and CDR2 SYGVQD (reference sequence). This CDR3 contains 14 residues. V lost 6 bases and J 10 bases, leaving 21 bases between the germline ends. CDR3 bases: TGCGCCAGCAGCGACACTACCAACCGATGGGTAGCTTTCTTT. Residues: CASSDTTNRWVAFF.

This clone was counted only a few times. The V gene is TRBV7-2, the J gene TRBJ1-2; 9 bases match TRBD1. V shed 3 bases, J shed 6 bases, and the junction held 8 bases outside the gene matches. Germline CDR1 SGHTA, CDR2 FQGNSA. The CDR3 contains 15 residues. The CDR3 is CASSFTGGAFDGYTF. In DNA, the CDR3 is TGTGCCAGCAGCTTCACAGGGGGCGCCTTCGATGGCTACACCTTC. The full variable domain, in which reference TRBV7-2 and TRBJ1-2 provide the parts outside the CDR3, is GAGVSQSPSNKVTEKGKDVELRCDPISGHTALYWYRQSLGQGLEFLIYFQGNSAPDKSGLPSDRFSAERTGGSVSTLTIQRTQQEDSAVYLCASSFTGGAFDGYTFGSGTRLTVV.

As concerns this clone: A junction boundary mismatches the germline segment, possibly from a read error. This CDR3 is CASSETRQGWIRF. The CDR3 region has the DNA TGTGCCAGCAGTGAGACCCGACAGGGTTGGATTCGGTTT. V usage is TRBV6-1 and J usage is TRBJ1-4; 7 bases map to TRBD1. This CDR3 has 13 amino acids. CDR1 is MNHNS and CDR2 is SASEGT in the germline V gene.

V gene TRBV11-2 combines with J gene TRBJ1-1; the D gene is possibly TRBD1 (6 bases). The CDR3 consists of 13 residues. V dropped 4 bases and J dropped 1 base, with 7 bases sitting between them. CDR1 is SGHAT and CDR2 is FQNNGV in the germline V gene. The CDR3 DNA reads TGTGCCAGCAGCTCACAGGGGAACACTGAAGCTTTCTTT. It specifies CASSSQGNTEAFF.

The V call is TRBV11-1, the J call TRBJ1-4; D unresolved. The CDR3 spans 13 residues. Germline V gives CDR1 SGHAT, CDR2 FQDESV (reference sequence). The V and J ends lost 8 bases and 0 bases respectively, with 7 bases between them. The CDR3 here is CASCRTTNEKLFF. In DNA form, the CDR3 reads TGTGCCAGCTGCAGGACAACTAATGAAAAACTGTTTTTT.

This chain connects TRBV28 to TRBJ1-6; 8 bases map to TRBD1. The CDR3 has 14 residues. V dropped 6 bases and J dropped 9; count of bases not matched to a gene: 7. Germline-derived CDR1 and CDR2 are MDHEN and SYDVKM. The CDR3 here is CASRNGQGGSPLHF. CDR3 bases: TGTGCCAGCAGGAACGGACAGGGAGGTTCACCCCTCCACTTT.

This chain connects TRBV9 to TRBJ2-1; 7 bases agree with TRBD1. The J segment lost 1 base and the V segment lost 3 bases, leaving 10 bases of the junction unmatched. CDR3 length: 17 amino acids. Germline CDR1 SGDLS, CDR2 YYNGEE. The CDR3 DNA sequence: TGTGCCAGCAGCGGAGCCGTGACAGGGAAATCCTACAATGAGCAGTTCTTC. Its protein is CASSGAVTGKSYNEQFF.

The rearrangement links TRBV27 to TRBJ1-5; maybe TRBD1 (5 bases). Germline lookup yields CDR1 MNHEY and CDR2 SMNVEV (reference sequence). Deletions cut 4 bases from V and 4 bases from J, with 14 bases between. The CDR3 spans 15 residues. CDR3 in amino acids: CASSSRDRLNQPQHF. The CDR3 DNA follows: TGTGCCAGCAGTTCCAGAGACAGACTAAATCAGCCCCAGCATTTT.

V is TRBV7-3 and J is TRBJ2-5; TRBD1 is a possible D gene (6 bases). Germline V CDR1 and CDR2: SGHTA, FQGTGA. V lost 3 bases and J lost 5, with 16 bases in between. The CDR3 contains 15 residues. The CDR3 spells CASSFRPGHTETQYF. The CDR3 bases are TGTGCCAGCAGCTTCAGGCCGGGACACACCGAGACCCAGTACTTC.

The chain employs TRBV19 and TRBJ2-2, with TRBD1 matching over 9 bases. Looked up from germline, CDR1 is LNHDA and CDR2 is SQIVND (reference sequence). V was clipped by 8 bases and J by 5 bases; unmatched bases: 9. The CDR3 is 15 amino acids. The CDR3 is CASRRGTGNTGELFF. Written as DNA, the CDR3 is TGTGCCAGTCGCCGAGGGACAGGGAATACCGGGGAGCTGTTTTTT.

This clone has just a few counts. The chain uses TRBV5-1 and TRBJ1-6; D not resolved. V dropped 0 bases and J dropped 3 bases, with 4 bases sitting between them. This CDR3 comprises 14 residues. Germline V gene lookup returns CDR1 SGHRS and CDR2 YFSETQ. The DNA for the CDR3 is TGCGCCAGCAGCTTGGACAGCTATAATTCACCCCTCCACTTT. Amino acid sequence: CASSLDSYNSPLHF.

The chain links TRBV5-1 to TRBJ1-2, with D possibly matching TRBD1 (6 bases). There are 17 residues in the CDR3. Trimming stripped 1 base from V and 7 bases from J, with 23 bases between. Germline CDR1 is SGHRS and CDR2 is YFSETQ. Here the CDR3 DNA reads TGCGCCAGCAGCTTGCCCCTACTCCGGGACACAGCTGGTGGCTACACCTTC. It translates to CASSLPLLRDTAGGYTF.

This clone has only a few counts. The V call is TRBV7-2, the J call TRBJ2-7; 9 bases agree with TRBD1. V lost 6 bases to trimming and J lost 2 bases; unmatched junction nucleotides: 14. From germline, CDR1 is SGHTA and CDR2 FQGNSA. The CDR3 has 17 amino acids. Here the CDR3 DNA reads TGTGCCAGCAGAAAAGGGTTTGGACAGGGGACAACCTACGAGCAGTACTTC. Its translation: CASRKGFGQGTTYEQYF.

This chain links TRBV11-3 with TRBJ2-3, with TRBD1 matching over 9 bases. V lost 5 bases and J lost 1; bases outside the gene matches: 7. The CDR3 covers 16 residues. Germline lookup yields CDR1 SGHNT and CDR2 YENEEA. CDR3 in DNA: TGTGCCAGCAGCCCCAGGACAGGGGCGGGCACAGATACGCAGTATTTT. It yields the protein CASSPRTGAGTDTQYF.

This chain links TRBV4-3 with TRBJ1-2; D possibly corresponds to TRBD1 (5 bases). This CDR3 comprises 15 residues. Germline assignment: CDR1 LGHNA and CDR2 YSLEER. Trimming took 3 bases from V and 7 from J, leaving 18 bases between them. In DNA form, the CDR3 reads TGCGCCAGCAGCCACCCGGGACCCTCGTGGTCTGGCTACACCTTC. Translated: CASSHPGPSWSGYTF.

V is TRBV5-1 and J is TRBJ2-1; D possibly uses TRBD1 or TRBD2 (5 bases each). The CDR3 is 16 amino acids. With 10 bases removed from V and 2 bases from J, the gap between germline ends came to 22 bases. Germline-derived CDR1 and CDR2 are SGHRS and YFSETQ. The CDR3 DNA reads TGCGCCCCCCACGGCGGAGTGGGGGTCCCCTACAATGAGCAGTTCTTC. Its translation is CAPHGGVGVPYNEQFF.

The gene calls are TRBV7-6 and TRBJ1-4, with a weak D call TRBD1 (5 bases). Germline V gene sequence: CDR1 SGHVS, CDR2 FNYEAQ. The CDR3 runs 15 residues. The V end lost 7 bases, the J end lost 0 bases, and 12 bases lay between the germline ends. CDR3 region: CASTPGAATNEKLFF. CDR3 nucleotides: TGTGCCAGCACCCCCGGGGCCGCAACTAATGAAAAACTGTTTTTT.